Following are 15 T cell receptor beta chains from one sample sequenced in a study of T cell responses to AZD1222 COVID-19 vaccine. TCRdb's table, derived via immunoSEQ multiplex PCR, lists solely in-frame clones and lacks some. The sample lists around 140,000 clones, about 92% occurring once. The sample here was peripheral blood, taken on day 0 of MenACWY control vaccination. The receptor set was obtained from an adult in good health.

CDR3 DNA: TGCGCCAGCAGCCGAAAAAGGAACAAGGGGGGCGAGCAGTACTTC. Translated, it gives CASSRKRNKGGEQYF. This chain connects TRBV10-1 to TRBJ2-7; either TRBD1 or TRBD2 may fit D (6 bases each). The V gene's germline CDR1 is WNHNN and CDR2 SYGVQD (reference sequence). CDR3 size: 15 residues. V lost 6 bases and J 6 bases, leaving 21 bases between the germline ends.

The chain joins TRBV6-1 to TRBJ1-4, with D possibly TRBD1 on 5 matching bases. Germline CDR1 is MNHNS and CDR2 is SASEGT. The CDR3 contains 13 residues. Trimming shortened V by 3 bases and J by 7 bases, and 9 bases separated the two germline ends. This chain's CDR3 is CASSEGQPEKLFF. As DNA, the CDR3 is TGTGCCAGCAGTGAGGGGCAGCCTGAAAAACTGTTTTTT.

The chain combines TRBV7-9 with TRBJ1-1; D gene uncertain. Germline values: CDR1 SEHNR, CDR2 FQNEAQ (reference sequence). V was trimmed by 5 bases and J by 0 bases, leaving 13 bases between them. This CDR3 is 15 amino acids long. The CDR3, as DNA: TGTGCCAGCAGCCCAAGGCTGGGGATGAACACTGAAGCTTTCTTT. Its translation: CASSPRLGMNTEAFF.

The gene calls are TRBV12-3 or TRBV12-4 and TRBJ1-3; D unresolved. The CDR3 contains 12 residues. Between the trimmed V and J ends, which lost 1 base and 3 bases, there was a span of 1 base. The CDR3 is CASSLVGNTIYF. CDR3 sequence (DNA): TGTGCCAGCAGTTTAGTTGGAAACACCATATATTTT.

J is TRBJ2-7 and V is TRBV15; TRBD1 is a possible D gene (6 bases). Per germline, CDR1 LNHNV and CDR2 YYDKDF (reference sequence). Between the trimmed V and J ends, which lost 3 bases and 1 base, there was a span of 19 bases. The CDR3 extends over 17 amino acids. The CDR3 DNA sequence: TGTGCCACCAGCAGGTGGGAAACTACAGGGTTATCCTACGAGCAGTACTTC. It yields the protein CATSRWETTGLSYEQYF.

The chain recombines TRBV28 with TRBJ1-1; D gene ambiguous. Germline CDR1 and CDR2: MDHEN and SYDVKM. CDR3 length: 15 amino acids. V dropped 7 bases and J dropped 4 bases, with 19 bases sitting between them. The chain's CDR3 is CASTPPSAWGTEAFF. As DNA, the CDR3 is TGTGCCAGCACTCCCCCCTCGGCCTGGGGCACTGAAGCTTTCTTT. Combining the CDR3 with reference TRBV28 and TRBJ1-1 gives the whole variable domain DVKVTQSSRYLVKRTGEKVFLECVQDMDHENMFWYRQDPGLGLRLIYFSYDVKMKEKGDIPEGYSVSREKKERFSLILESASTNQTSMYLCASTPPSAWGTEAFFGQGTRLTVV.

This clone was recorded only once. The chain has TRBV6-5 and TRBJ1-2; 8 nucleotides match TRBD1. This CDR3 is built from 14 residues. Per the germline V gene, CDR1 is MNHEY and CDR2 is SVGAGI. Unmatched junction bases numbered 5, after V lost 0 bases and J lost 8 bases. The CDR3 DNA follows: TGTGCCAGCAGTTACTCTCCGGACAGGGACGGCTACACCTTC. It is translated as CASSYSPDRDGYTF.

This chain connects TRBV10-3 to TRBJ2-1; D may be TRBD2 (6 bases). This CDR3 has 14 amino acids. Trimming cost V 6 bases and J 1 base, with 10 bases left between them. Germline-derived CDR1 and CDR2 are ENHRY and SYGVKD. The CDR3 DNA reads as TGTGCCATCAGGCGGGAAGCTTCCTACAATGAGCAGTTCTTC. This translates into CAIRREASYNEQFF.

About this clone itself: At the DNA level, this CDR3 is encoded by other sequences in the same sample as well. This rearrangement joins TRBV5-4 to TRBJ1-1; tentative D call: TRBD1 (5 bases). The CDR3 has 14 amino acids. The V end lost 4 bases, the J end lost 4 bases, and 14 bases lay between the germline ends. Germline V gene lookup returns CDR1 SGHNT and CDR2 YYREEE (reference sequence). The DNA for the CDR3 is TGTGCCAGCAGCCTCGAACCGAGGGGCACTGAAGCTTTCTTT. Translation: CASSLEPRGTEAFF.

J is TRBJ1-2 and V is TRBV19; D unresolved. This CDR3 contains 13 residues. V gave up 7 bases and J gave up 1 base, with 10 bases separating them. Germline-derived CDR1 and CDR2 are LNHDA and SQIVND (reference sequence). The CDR3: CASIPRDNYGYTF. Here the CDR3 DNA reads TGTGCCAGTATACCCCGGGATAACTATGGCTACACCTTC.

V is TRBV5-1 and J is TRBJ2-3; 8 bases align to TRBD1. The CDR3 extends over 14 amino acids. V lost 1 base, J lost 6 bases, and 4 bases stayed unmatched. Germline CDR1 is SGHRS and CDR2 is YFSETQ. The chain's CDR3 is CASSLRQGTDTQYF. The CDR3 nucleotides read TGCGCCAGCAGCTTGCGACAGGGGACGGATACGCAGTATTTT.

The rearrangement joins TRBV9 to TRBJ1-2, with D possibly being TRBD1 (5 bases). The CDR3 has 13 residues. From germline, CDR1 is SGDLS and CDR2 YYNGEE. V was clipped by 2 bases and J by 5 bases, with 10 bases between them. The CDR3 reads CASSVGGGYGYTF. CDR3 nucleotide sequence: TGTGCCAGCAGCGTTGGGGGTGGGTATGGCTACACCTTC.

The V gene is TRBV23-1, the J gene TRBJ1-6; weak D call: TRBD1 (6 bases). TRBV23-1 falls under the ORF class, with uncertain function. This CDR3 comprises 16 residues. V lost 4 bases, J lost 10 bases, and 20 bases lay in between. For the CDR3, the DNA is TGCGCCAGCAGTCGCACAGGGTTTGCCGGTGAATCACCCCTCCACTTT. Translating it yields CASSRTGFAGESPLHF.

This chain links TRBV7-6 with TRBJ1-4; TRBD1 is a possible D gene (6 bases). The germline V and J ends were trimmed by 2 bases and 7 bases, with 14 bases remaining between them. Germline CDR1 SGHVS, CDR2 FNYEAQ. This CDR3 spans 15 amino acids. The CDR3 protein is CASSLFQGNGEKLFF. For the CDR3, the DNA is TGTGCCAGCAGCTTATTCCAGGGGAACGGTGAAAAACTGTTTTTT.

The chain combines TRBV7-2 with TRBJ1-5, with D hard to call. The V end lost 5 bases, the J end lost 0 bases, and 23 bases lay between the germline ends. The CDR3 contains 19 residues. From germline, CDR1 is SGHTA and CDR2 FQGNSA. In nucleotides, the CDR3 is TGTGCCAGCAGCCAAGGTTTAGGAGCAGGAGACTATAGCAATCAGCCCCAGCATTTT. Translated, it gives CASSQGLGAGDYSNQPQHF.